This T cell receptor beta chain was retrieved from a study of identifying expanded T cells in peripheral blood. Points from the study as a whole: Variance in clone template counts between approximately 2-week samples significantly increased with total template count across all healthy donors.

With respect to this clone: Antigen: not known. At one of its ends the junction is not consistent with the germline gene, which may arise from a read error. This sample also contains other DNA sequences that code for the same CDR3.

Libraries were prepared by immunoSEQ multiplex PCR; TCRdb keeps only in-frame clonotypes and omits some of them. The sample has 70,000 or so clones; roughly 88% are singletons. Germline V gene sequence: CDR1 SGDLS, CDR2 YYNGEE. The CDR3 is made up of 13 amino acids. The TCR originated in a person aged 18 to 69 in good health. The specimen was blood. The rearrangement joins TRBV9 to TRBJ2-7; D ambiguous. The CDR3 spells CASSAMTEREQYF. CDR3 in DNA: TGCGCCAGCAGCGCGATGACCGAGCGCGAGCAGTACTTC. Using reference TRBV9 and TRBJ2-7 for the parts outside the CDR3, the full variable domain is DSGVTQTPKHLITATGQRVTLRCSPRSGDLSVYWYQQSLDQGLQFLIQYYNGEERAKGNILERFSAQQFPDLHSELNLSSLELGDSALYFCASSAMTEREQYFGPGTRLTVT.